Listed below are T cell receptor beta chains from one sample, sequenced in a study of immune cell composition in non-small cell lung cancer. TCRdb's table, derived via immunoSEQ multiplex PCR, lists solely in-frame clones and lacks some. The table lists about 1,800 clones, about three quarters of them singletons. Material for sequencing was non-adjacent lung tissue. The receptor source for this set is a human donor with non-small cell lung cancer. Both conserved end residues are part of each CDR3. A D gene is named only where the DNA matches it firmly. Size is omitted from some rows. Given values are once, few, many or a class for expanded clones.

D,length,V,size,J,CDR3,DNA
.,16,TRBV4-1,.,TRBJ1-1,CASSQEAQGRATEAFF,TGCGCCAGCAGCCAAGAGGCGCAGGGTCGGGCCACTGAAGCTTTCTTT
TRBD2,16,TRBV4-2,.,TRBJ2-5,CASSQDFGGGQETQYF,TGTGCCAGCAGCCAAGATTTTGGGGGGGGGCAAGAGACCCAGTACTTC
.,14,TRBV6-6,once,TRBJ2-2,CASSYYSPSGELFF,TGTGCCAGCAGTTACTATAGTCCATCCGGGGAGCTGTTTTTT
.,14,TRBV18,few,TRBJ2-3,CASSPPVRTDTQYF,TGTGCCAGCTCACCCCCGGTACGCACAGATACGCAGTATTTT
.,14,TRBV14,.,TRBJ1-2,CASSQYSTSYGYTF,TGTGCCAGCAGCCAATACAGCACATCTTATGGCTACACCTTC
.,14,TRBV11-3,once,TRBJ2-2,CASSLGGDTGELFF,TGTGCCAGCAGCTTAGGGGGGGACACCGGGGAGCTGTTTTTT
.,14,TRBV2,.,TRBJ1-5,CASSENQGSQPQHF,TGTGCCAGCAGTGAGAATCAGGGGAGTCAGCCCCAGCATTTT
.,15,TRBV6-5,.,TRBJ1-2,CASRLTSGENYGYTF,TGTGCCAGCAGACTTACCTCAGGCGAGAACTATGGCTACACCTTC
.,15,TRBV6-1,.,TRBJ1-2,CASSEDAGGSYGYTF,TGTGCCAGCAGTGAAGACGCGGGGGGAAGCTATGGCTACACCTTC
TRBD1,14,TRBV6-5,few,TRBJ2-2,CASHSYQGAGELFF,TGTGCCAGCCATTCGTATCAGGGGGCCGGGGAGCTGTTTTTT
.,14,TRBV2,.,TRBJ1-2,CASSAGRANYGYTF,TGTGCCAGCAGTGCTGGGAGAGCTAACTATGGCTACACCTTC